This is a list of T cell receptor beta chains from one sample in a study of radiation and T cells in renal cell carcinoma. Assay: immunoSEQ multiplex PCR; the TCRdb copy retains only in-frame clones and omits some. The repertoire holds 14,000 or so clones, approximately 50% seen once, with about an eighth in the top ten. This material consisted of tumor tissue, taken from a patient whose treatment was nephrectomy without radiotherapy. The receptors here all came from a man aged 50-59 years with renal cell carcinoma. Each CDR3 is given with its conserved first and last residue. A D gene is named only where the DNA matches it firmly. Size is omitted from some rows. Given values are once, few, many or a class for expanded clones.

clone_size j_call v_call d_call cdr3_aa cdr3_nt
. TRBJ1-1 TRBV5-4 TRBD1 CASSWPQGAGVAEAFF TGTGCCAGCAGCTGGCCACAGGGGGCGGGGGTAGCTGAAGCTTTCTTT
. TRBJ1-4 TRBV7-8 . CASSLPPTRGDEKLFF TGTGCCAGCAGCTTACCTCCGACCCGGGGGGATGAAAAACTGTTTTTT
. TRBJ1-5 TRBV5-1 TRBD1 CASSRGTGEDQPQHF TGCGCCAGCAGCAGGGGGACAGGGGAGGATCAGCCCCAGCATTTT
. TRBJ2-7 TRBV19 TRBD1 CASSIGQTGGNEQYF TGTGCCAGTAGTATTGGGCAGACAGGGGGGAACGAGCAGTACTTC
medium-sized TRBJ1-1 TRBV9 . CASTGREGTEAFF TGTGCCAGCACGGGCAGGGAGGGCACTGAAGCTTTCTTT
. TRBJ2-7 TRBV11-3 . CASSVGDEQYF TGTGCCAGCAGTGTGGGGGACGAGCAGTACTTC
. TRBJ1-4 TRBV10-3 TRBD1 CAIRNRGGDNEKLFF TGTGCCATCAGAAACAGGGGAGGGGACAATGAAAAACTGTTTTTT
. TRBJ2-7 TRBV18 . CASSPERSLYEQYF TGTGCCAGCTCACCGGAGAGGTCCCTCTACGAGCAGTACTTC
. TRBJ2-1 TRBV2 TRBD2 CARGTSGGAGEQFF TGTGCCAGAGGGACTAGCGGGGGGGCCGGTGAGCAGTTCTTC
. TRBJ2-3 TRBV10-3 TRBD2 CAIRLAGETDTQYF TGTGCCATCAGACTAGCGGGGGAGACAGATACGCAGTATTTT